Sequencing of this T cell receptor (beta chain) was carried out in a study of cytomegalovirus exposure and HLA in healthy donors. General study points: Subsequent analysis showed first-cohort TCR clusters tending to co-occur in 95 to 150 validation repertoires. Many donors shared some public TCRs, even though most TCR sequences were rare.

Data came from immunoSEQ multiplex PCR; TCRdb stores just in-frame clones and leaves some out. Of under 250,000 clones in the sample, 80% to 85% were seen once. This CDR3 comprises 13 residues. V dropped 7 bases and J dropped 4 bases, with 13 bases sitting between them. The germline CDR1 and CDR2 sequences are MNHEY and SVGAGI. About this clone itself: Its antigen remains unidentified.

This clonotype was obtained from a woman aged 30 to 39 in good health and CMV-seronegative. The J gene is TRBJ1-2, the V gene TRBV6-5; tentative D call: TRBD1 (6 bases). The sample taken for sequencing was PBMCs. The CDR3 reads CASTDRSLYGYTF. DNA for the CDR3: TGTGCCAGCACCGACAGGTCTCTCTATGGCTACACCTTC.